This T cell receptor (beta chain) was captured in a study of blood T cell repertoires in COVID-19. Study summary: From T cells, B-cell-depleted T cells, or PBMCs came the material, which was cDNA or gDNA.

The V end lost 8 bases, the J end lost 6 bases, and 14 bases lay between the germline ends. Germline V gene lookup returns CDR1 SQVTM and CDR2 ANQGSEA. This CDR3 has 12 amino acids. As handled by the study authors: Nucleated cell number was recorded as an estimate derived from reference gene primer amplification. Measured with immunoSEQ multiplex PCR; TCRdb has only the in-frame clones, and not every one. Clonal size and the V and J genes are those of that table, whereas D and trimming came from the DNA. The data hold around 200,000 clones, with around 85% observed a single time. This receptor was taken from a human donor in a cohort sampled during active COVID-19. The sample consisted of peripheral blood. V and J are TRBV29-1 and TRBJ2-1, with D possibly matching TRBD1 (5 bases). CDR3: CSTVAGINEQFF. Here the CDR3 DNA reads TGCAGCACGGTGGCAGGGATCAATGAGCAGTTCTTC.